Below are 2 T cell receptor beta chains sequenced from a single sample in a study of a mutant IDH1 vaccine in newly diagnosed glioma. The repertoire was sequenced with immunoSEQ multiplex PCR; TCRdb's copy has only in-frame clones and lacks some. The repertoire holds some 15,000 clones, with about 95% as singletons. This sample's time point: baseline, week 1 (first vaccination visit). Sample treatment: pre-vaccination baseline after standard-of-care therapy. This specimen was peripheral blood mononuclear cells (PBMCs), taken from a glioma patient treated with radiotherapy, temozolomide or both. The receptors were gathered from a woman younger than 30 with glioma. Some clones in this sample may be carry-over from other donors' samples.

The chain carries TRBV19 and TRBJ1-5, with D tentatively TRBD1 (5 bases). V gave up 6 bases and J gave up 1 base, with 13 bases separating them. The CDR3 has 15 residues. Germline V gene data show CDR1 as LNHDA and CDR2 as SQIVND (reference sequence). Here the CDR3 reads CASREGLESNQPQHF. The CDR3 coding sequence is TGTGCCAGTAGAGAGGGGTTAGAAAGCAATCAGCCCCAGCATTTT.

The V call is TRBV7-2, the J call TRBJ2-1; possibly TRBD1 for D (5 bases). Trimming pared 1 base from V and 9 bases from J, leaving 13 bases between. The CDR3 length is 14 residues. Per the germline V gene, CDR1 is SGHTA and CDR2 is FQGNSA. DNA of the CDR3: TGTGCCAGCAGCTTAGACGCACAGGTCAGTGAGCAGTTCTTC. Its protein is CASSLDAQVSEQFF.